This entry lists 27 T cell receptor delta chains sequenced from one sample in a study of delta chains in infants with herpesvirus infections (dated by TCRdb to 2023 to 2025). Libraries were made using RT-PCR. The sample was run on an Illumina MiSeq. TCR cDNA was generated by reverse transcription of PBMC RNA with SuperScript II and gamma-chain- and delta-chain-specific primers. TCRdb called clones anew from the public reads via CATT; matching DNA rows were later pooled. The sample table holds some 500 delta-chain clones, of which just under 60% were seen once. Jointly, the top ten make up less than 30% of the sample. The sequencing here drew on peripheral blood, taken at time point 5 of longitudinal follow-up. The receptors originated from a human donor who was a Ugandan infant, either HIV-exposed or HIV-unexposed (not recorded which).

By sample share, this clone is medium-sized. This could be a read error, since a much larger clone is one nucleotide away. The gene calls are TRDV2 and TRDJ3, with 9 positions matching TRDD3. The CDR3 has 19 residues. Germline V gene data show CDR1 as GEAIGNYY and CDR2 as EKD. CDR3 sequence (DNA): TGTGCCTGTGACGCCATGGGGGATAGGTCCTCCCGGGACACCCGACAGATGTTTTTC. Translated: CACDAMGDRSSRDTRQMFF.

Concerning this clone: A far larger clone differs by one base, so this is likely a read error. The identical CDR3 is also encoded by other nucleotide sequences in the sample. The gene calls are TRDV3 and TRDJ1; 13 bases agree with TRDD3. CDR3 length: 19 residues. The germline gives CDR1 TVYSNPD, CDR2 GDNSRS (reference sequence). The CDR3 is CAFSDWGIRGWAYTDKLIF. The CDR3 DNA sequence: TGTGCCTTCTCCGACTGGGGGATACGGGGTTGGGCCTACACCGATAAACTAATCTTT. The entire variable domain, with the rest obtained from reference TRDV3 and TRDJ1, is as follows: CDKVTQSSPDQTVASGSEVVLLCTYDTVYSNPDLFWYRIRPDYSFQFVFYGDNSRSEGADFTQGRFSVKHILTQKAFHLVISPVRTEDSATYYCAFSDWGIRGWAYTDKLIFGKGTRVTVEP.

Points on this clone: One base separates it from a far larger clone, so it is likely a read error. Other DNA variants within this sample encode the same CDR3. The V call is TRDV1, the J call TRDJ1; tentative D call: TRDD3 (6 bases). V was cut by 5 bases and J by 6 bases, with 28 bases left in between. Germline loops: CDR1 TSWWSYY, CDR2 QGS. The CDR3 contains 18 residues. The CDR3 DNA follows: TGTGCTCTTGGGAAAGGTTTCCCACACTGGGTACTGCGGTATAAACTCATCTTT. Its protein product is CALGKGFPHWVLRYKLIF.

Concerning this clone itself: A far larger clone lies a single base away; this is likely a read error. The chain links TRDV2 to TRDJ1; 7 bases map to TRDD3. Germline V gene sequence: CDR1 GEAIGNYY, CDR2 EKD. The CDR3 has 15 amino acids. V shed 3 bases and J 3 bases; nucleotides not matched to a gene: 9. The CDR3 sequence is CACDPVGDHPDKLIF. CDR3 DNA sequence: TGTGCCTGTGACCCCGTGGGGGACCACCCCGATAAACTCATCTTT.

This clone was detected a few times. The V gene was left uncalled, and the J gene is TRDJ1; TRDD3 is the table's D call, not checked against the DNA. CDR3 length: 15 residues. As DNA, the CDR3 is TGTGCCTCCCTACTGGGGGATGAAAGCACCGATAAACTCATCTTT. It yields the protein CASLLGDESTDKLIF.

With regard to this clone: Only one base separates this from a far larger clonotype, so it likely reflects a read error. DNA for the CDR3: TGTGCCTGTAACGTTATACTGGGGGATTCCTGGGACACCCGACAGATGTTTTTC. This translates into CACNVILGDSWDTRQMFF. The gene calls are TRDV2 and TRDJ3, with 10 nucleotides matching TRDD3. Germline-derived CDR1 and CDR2 are GEAIGNYY and EKD. The CDR3 sequence is 18 residues long. V trimming: 6 bases; J trimming: 1 base; junction bases outside the gene matches: 8.

Turning to this clone: A read error is the likely source, as a far larger clone sits one nucleotide away. This chain uses TRDV2 with TRDJ1; possibly TRDD3 for D (6 bases). In germline, CDR1 is GEAIGNYY, CDR2 EKD. The V gene lost 0 bases and the J gene lost 2 bases, with 21 bases spanning the gap. The CDR3 sequence is 18 residues long. For the CDR3, the DNA is TGTGCCTGTGACACCGACATTGGGGGGGACAGGGGTACCGATAAACTCATCTTT. It is translated as CACDTDIGGDRGTDKLIF.

With respect to this clone: A far larger clone is one base from this, pointing to a likely read error. The chain uses TRDV2 and TRDJ3; 8 bases fit TRDD3. This CDR3 has 19 amino acids. Trimming cost V 3 bases and J 0 bases; bases outside gene matches: 9. The germline gives CDR1 GEAIGNYY, CDR2 EKD. The CDR3 DNA reads as TGTGCCTGTGACGCCGTACTGGGGGCCGCCTCCTGGGACACCCGACAGATGTTTTTC. Translated: CACDAVLGAASWDTRQMFF.

A remark on this clone: With only one base between it and a far larger clone, this is likely a read error. The V gene is TRDV1, the J gene TRDJ1, with TRDD3 identical over 13 bases. Germline CDR1 is TSWWSYY and CDR2 is QGS. This CDR3 region has 23 residues. The CDR3 region is CALGGGFYSYTGGYAGSTDKPIF. CDR3 DNA sequence: TGTGCTCTTGGGGGGGGTTTCTACTCCTATACTGGGGGATACGCAGGGAGCACCGATAAACCCATCTTT.

Of note for this clone: One base separates it from a far larger clone, so it is likely a read error. The CDR3, as DNA: TGTGCTCTTGGGGAAAAGGACCCTTCCTACCCCTTACTGGGGGTCTTATTGACAGCACAACTCTTCTTT. Its protein product is CALGEKDPSYPLLGVLLTAQLFF. V is TRDV1 and J is TRDJ2; the D gene is possibly TRDD2 (9 bases). Germline V gene lookup returns CDR1 TSWWSYY and CDR2 QGS. There are 23 residues in the CDR3. Between the trimmed V and J ends, which lost 2 bases and 2 bases, there was a span of 33 bases.

The V gene is TRAV38-2/DV8, the J gene TRDJ1, with 8 nucleotides matching TRDD3. The CDR3 length is 15 residues. The J segment lost 0 bases and the V segment lost 4 bases, leaving 5 bases of the junction unmatched. Germline V gene data show CDR1 as TSESDYY and CDR2 as QEAYKQQN. CDR3 nucleotide sequence: TGTGCTTATAGGGGTACTGGGGGGTACACCGATAAACTCATCTTT. Its translation: CAYRGTGGYTDKLIF.

On this clone: Since a much larger clone is just one base distant, this may be a read error. The rearrangement joins TRDV3 to TRDJ1, with TRDD3 as a possible D gene (5 bases). The germline gives CDR1 TVYSNPD, CDR2 GDNSRS (reference sequence). The CDR3 runs 14 residues. The ends were cut back, 3 bases at V and 0 bases at J, with 14 bases in the middle. Written as DNA, the CDR3 is TGTGCCTTATCGGGGGGCCTCGACACCGATAAACTCATCTTT. Translated: CALSGGLDTDKLIF.

With regard to this clone: This likely stems from a read error, as it lies one base from a far larger clone. This chain joins TRDV1 and TRDJ1, with D hard to call. Trimming removed 7 bases from V and 1 base from J, with 1 base in between. Germline CDR1 is TSWWSYY and CDR2 is QGS. The CDR3 loop spans 10 amino acids. CDR3 in amino acids: CALATDKLIF. Written as DNA, the CDR3 is TGTGCTCTTGCCACCGATAAACTCATCTTT.

Points on this clone: This likely came from a read error, as a far larger clone is one base away. This specimen includes other DNA sequences encoding the same CDR3. The chain uses TRDV2 and TRDJ3; 8 positions match TRDD3. The CDR3 runs 18 residues. Looked up from germline, CDR1 is GEAIGNYY and CDR2 is EKD. V shed 0 bases and J 0 bases; nucleotides not matched to a gene: 3. DNA for the CDR3: TGTGCCTGTGACACCACTGGGGGGTACTCCTGGGACACCCGACAGATGTTTTTC. Its translation is CACDTTGGYSWDTRQMFF.

As for this clone: This is likely an artifact of a read error, given a far larger clone one base away. The chain joins TRDV1 to TRDJ1; D perhaps matches TRDD2 (6 bases). The CDR3 contains 17 residues. Trimming removed 0 bases at V and 10 bases at J, with 24 bases between. Germline V gives CDR1 TSWWSYY, CDR2 QGS. In nucleotides, the CDR3 is TGTGCTCTTGGGGAACTAGTTTACTTTCCTAGCCCCCAGACACTCATCTTT. This translates into CALGELVYFPSPQTLIF.

Comment on this clone: With a far larger clone one base away, a read error is the likely cause. DNA for the CDR3: TGTGCTCTTGGGGGACAATCCCAACTGGGGGATAGGGCTCACAGTTACACCGATAAACTCATCTTT. This sequence encodes CALGGQSQLGDRAHSYTDKLIF. This chain connects TRDV1 to TRDJ1, with 11 bases lining up with TRDD3. Losses at the gene ends were 4 bases for V and 0 bases for J; bases not matched to a gene: 22. Looked up from germline, CDR1 is TSWWSYY and CDR2 is QGS. CDR3 length: 22 amino acids.

On this clone: A read error likely explains this, since a far larger clone differs by one base. V is TRDV1 and J is TRDJ1, with D possibly matching TRDD2 (6 bases). This CDR3 is 18 amino acids long. Germline CDR1 TSWWSYY, CDR2 QGS. CDR3 amino acids: CALGSRGSYGWERGKLTF. Written as DNA, the CDR3 is TGTGCTCTTGGGTCCCGTGGGTCCTACGGCTGGGAAAGGGGTAAACTCACCTTT.

By sample share, this clone is large. V is TRDV2 and J is TRDJ3; D remains ambiguous. V was pared by 0 bases and J by 0 bases, with 14 bases between. Germline CDR1 is GEAIGNYY and CDR2 is EKD. The CDR3 runs 19 residues. This CDR3 reads CACDTAGRISSWDTRQMFF. In nucleotides, the CDR3 is TGTGCCTGTGACACCGCCGGGCGCATAAGCTCCTGGGACACCCGACAGATGTTTTTC.

A note on this clone: This probably arose from a read error, given a far larger clone one base away. This sequence joins TRDV2 and TRDJ3; 9 bases align to TRDD3. The CDR3 consists of 19 residues. The J segment lost 0 bases and the V segment lost 3 bases, leaving 8 bases of the junction unmatched. The V gene's germline CDR1 is GEAIGNYY and CDR2 EKD. The CDR3 reads CACDAGGYHSSWDTRQMFF. For the CDR3, the DNA is TGTGCCTGTGACGCCGGGGGATACCACAGCTCCTGGGACACCCGACAGATGTTTTTC.

Concerning this clone: A read error is likely here: a far larger clone is one base away. The rearrangement uses TRDV3 and TRDJ1; 8 positions match TRDD3. J lost 4 bases, V lost 3 bases, and 16 bases had no gene match. Germline-derived CDR1 and CDR2 are TVYSNPD and GDNSRS (reference sequence). CDR3 length equals 16 residues. For the CDR3, the DNA is TGTGCCTTCCCCGGCCTCGTCTGGGGGACATACGATAAACTCATCTTT. Amino acid sequence: CAFPGLVWGTYDKLIF.

Remarks on this clone: A read error is likely here: a far larger clone is one base away. Additional DNA sequences in this sample encode the identical CDR3. The V call is TRDV1, the J call TRDJ1; 12 nucleotides agree with TRDD3. CDR1 TSWWSYY and CDR2 QGS come from the germline V gene. This CDR3 has 25 amino acids. The trim removed 1 base at V and 0 bases at J, leaving 27 bases unmatched. In DNA, the CDR3 is TGTGCTCTTGGGGAACCCTTTCCCACTGCGTACTGGGGGATACTGGACGGCGGGTACACCGATAAACTCATCTTT. Protein product: CALGEPFPTAYWGILDGGYTDKLIF.

Regarding this clone: This sequence is one base from a far larger clone and is likely a read error. V usage is TRDV1 and J usage is TRDJ1; TRDD3 matches at 13 bases. The CDR3 loop spans 25 amino acids. Germline CDR1 TSWWSYY, CDR2 QGS. CDR3 loop: CARGESTPWPLILGDTRGLSDKLIF. For the CDR3, the DNA is TGTGCTCGTGGGGAATCAACCCCCTGGCCGCTTATACTGGGGGATACGCGCGGTCTCTCCGATAAACTCATCTTT.

In its sample, this clone is large. CDR3 bases: TGTGCTCTTGGGGGGGGTTTCTACTCCTATACTGGGGGATACGCAGGGAGCACCGATAAACTCATCTTT. It is translated as CALGGGFYSYTGGYAGSTDKLIF. The chain links TRDV1 to TRDJ1, with 13 nucleotides matching TRDD3. The CDR3 has 23 amino acids. After removal of 4 bases from V and 1 base from J, the junction contained 24 bases not matched to a gene. The germline V gene encodes CDR1 TSWWSYY and CDR2 QGS.

The sample holds a few counts of this clone. A far larger clone differs by one base, so this is likely a read error. The chain uses TRDV1 and TRDJ1; 11 nucleotides agree with TRDD3. The CDR3 runs 16 residues. The V and J ends lost 0 bases and 9 bases, in that order; junction bases with no gene match: 9. Per germline, CDR1 TSWWSYY and CDR2 QGS. The CDR3 bases are TGTGCTCTTGGGGAACTAGTGGGGGATACGCGGGCACAACTCATCTTT. This codes for CALGELVGDTRAQLIF.

Details on this clone: A far larger clone is one base from this, pointing to a likely read error. The rearrangement links TRDV2 to TRDJ1; tentative D call: TRDD3 (6 bases). The CDR3 consists of 15 residues. CDR1 is GEAIGNYY, CDR2 EKD, per germline. Trimming cost V 4 bases and J 2 bases, with 16 bases left between them. In nucleotides, the CDR3 is TGTGCCTGTGATCACTGGGCGTACCCAACCGATAAACTCATCTTT. Its translation: CACDHWAYPTDKLIF.

This chain uses TRDV1 with TRDJ1; 10 bases agree with TRDD3. The CDR3 totals 17 residues. V was clipped by 0 bases and J by 10 bases; unmatched bases: 14. Germline CDR1 reads TSWWSYY; CDR2 reads QGS. CDR3 in amino acids: CALGELDLTGGFGGLIF. CDR3 DNA: TGTGCTCTTGGGGAACTCGACCTCACTGGGGGATTTGGCGGACTCATCTTT.

The chain recombines TRAV29/DV5 with TRDJ1; 11 bases match TRDD3. Germline V gene lookup returns CDR1 NSMFDY and CDR2 ISSIKDK. The ends lost 3 bases at V and 7 bases at J; junction bases unmatched: 20. This CDR3 has 18 amino acids. CDR3 in amino acids: CAATHSTLGDKWGGKLIF. The CDR3 coding sequence is TGTGCAGCAACCCATTCTACACTGGGGGATAAATGGGGAGGTAAACTCATCTTT.